The clone carrying this T cell receptor beta chain was seen a handful of times. The antigen is undetermined. Averaging approximately 0.11 L, one heparinised blood draw came from each individual donor. Sorting based on CD45RO/CCR7/CD25/CD127/CD95/CD27 separated CD4+ naive, central memory, regulatory and stem cell-like memory cells. The V end lost 1 base, the J end lost 4 bases, and 25 bases lay between the germline ends. This CDR3 region has 19 residues. Germline lookup yields CDR1 SGHVS and CDR2 FQNEAQ. Expressed TCRB transcripts were sequenced because the isolated RNA had all been reverse transcribed beforehand. Data came from immunoSEQ multiplex PCR; TCRdb stores just in-frame clones and leaves some out. The sample lists more than 300,000 clones, roughly 9% occurring once. The data originate from a study of beta chain features in type 1 diabetes. Broader study findings: Within each of all four CD4+ subsets, Type 1 diabetes patients had TCRB CDR3s that were moderately but significantly shorter.

The rearrangement links TRBV7-8 to TRBJ1-2; D may be TRBD1 (5 bases). The sequenced sample consisted of central memory CD4+ T cells from blood. The sequence was collected from a man younger than 45 with type 1 diabetes. The CDR3 loop is CASSLEDVTRDGMGYGYTF. As DNA, the CDR3 is TGTGCCAGCAGCTTAGAAGACGTTACTAGGGACGGTATGGGCTATGGCTACACCTTC.